This TCR beta chain was captured in a study of Graves' ophthalmopathy and Graves' hyperthyroidism. Overall study findings and caveats: Most thyroid clonotypes expanded beyond 0.001 frequency were also found in blood. Sensitivity reached roughly 90% and specificity roughly 82% for a 13-signature model separating ophthalmopathy from stable hyperthyroidism.

Amplifying from RNA transcripts, the study obtained TCR beta CDR3 regions. Following a first-round RT-PCR that used HTBI primers, a second-round multiplex PCR was carried out. TCRdb re-called the multiplex PCR reads with MiXCR, one entry per CDR3 protein. Among about 1.1 million distinct CDR3 sequences listed, about 36% were seen once. This clonotype was detected many times. What it recognizes is unknown. Aged 18 to 65, hyperthyroidism patients had new diagnoses of under 2 months' duration. Source material: peripheral blood or thyroid tissue (not recorded which). The TCR originated in an adult man with Graves' hyperthyroidism.

The CDR3 DNA reads as TGCAGTGTAACCGGACAGGAACGGGAGACCCAGTACTTC. Translated: CSVTGQERETQYF. The chain recombines TRBV20-1 with TRBJ2-5, with TRBD1 matching over 7 bases. The V segment lost 7 bases and the J segment 5 bases; nucleotides outside the gene matches: 10. The CDR3 extends over 13 amino acids. Germline assignment: CDR1 DFQATT and CDR2 SNEGSKA (reference sequence).